The rows below give T cell receptor beta chains drawn from one sample of a study of shared clonotypes between healthy human individuals. Measured with immunoSEQ multiplex PCR; TCRdb has only the in-frame clones, and not every one. This sample yields about 1,500,000 clones, of which 96% are seen a single time; roughly 1.2% belongs to the top ten. Material for sequencing was naive CD4+ T cells sorted from blood. These receptor sequences come from a man aged 25-45 years in good health. Both conserved end residues are part of each CDR3. Fields, in order: clone size, CDR3 length, J gene, V gene, D gene, CDR3 protein, CDR3 DNA. D genes are given only for firm matches. Not all rows give a size; the values are once, few, many and, for expanded clones, a class.

few,16,TRBJ2-2,TRBV27,TRBD2,CASSPLGLANTGELFF,TGTGCCAGCAGTCCGTTGGGACTAGCGAACACCGGGGAGCTGTTTTTT
.,13,TRBJ1-2,TRBV7-9,.,CASSLAGNYGYTF,TGTGCCAGCAGCTTAGCAGGGAACTATGGCTACACCTTC
.,19,TRBJ2-7,TRBV4-2,.,CASSQDQRLQAYPPYEQYF,TGTGCCAGCAGCCAAGATCAACGGCTTCAGGCTTACCCCCCCTACGAGCAGTACTTC
.,14,TRBJ1-1,TRBV19,.,CASGSVGANTEAFF,TGTGCCAGTGGCTCCGTGGGGGCAAACACTGAAGCTTTCTTT
.,17,TRBJ1-5,TRBV28,TRBD1,CASSFSLGTGGDQPQHF,TGTGCCAGCAGTTTTAGCCTTGGGACAGGGGGGGATCAGCCCCAGCATTTT
.,15,TRBJ2-1,TRBV5-1,TRBD2,CASSSQRDVSNEQFF,TGCGCCAGCAGCTCACAGCGGGACGTTTCCAATGAGCAGTTCTTC
.,15,TRBJ1-1,TRBV28,TRBD1,CASAFAGGVNTEAFF,TGTGCCAGCGCTTTCGCAGGGGGCGTGAACACTGAAGCTTTCTTT
once,14,TRBJ1-3,TRBV9,TRBD1,CASREQGAKNTIYF,TGTGCCAGCAGGGAACAGGGGGCAAAAAACACCATATATTTT
few,13,TRBJ1-2,TRBV6-5,.,CASSYSTLGGYTF,TGTGCCAGCAGTTACTCCACGTTGGGTGGCTACACCTTC
.,11,TRBJ1-1,TRBV11-2,.,CASSFRREAFF,TGTGCCAGCAGCTTTAGGCGGGAAGCTTTCTTT
.,13,TRBJ2-1,TRBV2,.,CASSSRTGNEQFF,TGTGCCAGCAGTTCCAGGACCGGGAATGAGCAGTTCTTC
.,13,TRBJ2-5,TRBV7-9,TRBD1,CASSFTGEETQYF,TGTGCCAGCAGCTTTACAGGGGAAGAGACCCAGTACTTC
.,15,TRBJ1-1,TRBV29-1,.,CSAGGTGVLSTEAFF,TGCAGCGCCGGGGGCACAGGTGTCCTTAGCACTGAAGCTTTCTTT
.,13,TRBJ1-5,TRBV5-1,.,CASSKDGNQPQHF,TGCGCCAGCAGCAAAGACGGAAATCAGCCCCAGCATTTT
.,14,TRBJ1-1,TRBV7-2,.,CASSLIQTNTEAFF,TGTGCCAGCAGCTTAATACAGACGAACACTGAAGCTTTCTTT
.,14,TRBJ1-4,TRBV14,.,CASSGWASNEKLFF,TGTGCCAGCAGCGGGTGGGCATCTAATGAAAAACTGTTTTTT
once,12,TRBJ2-7,TRBV6-1,.,CASSKLTEKEYF,TGTGCCAGCAGTAAACTAACAGAAAAGGAGTACTTC
.,16,TRBJ2-1,TRBV28,TRBD2,CASSPRGSGTYNEQFF,TGTGCCAGCAGCCCCCGGGGTAGCGGGACCTACAATGAGCAGTTCTTC